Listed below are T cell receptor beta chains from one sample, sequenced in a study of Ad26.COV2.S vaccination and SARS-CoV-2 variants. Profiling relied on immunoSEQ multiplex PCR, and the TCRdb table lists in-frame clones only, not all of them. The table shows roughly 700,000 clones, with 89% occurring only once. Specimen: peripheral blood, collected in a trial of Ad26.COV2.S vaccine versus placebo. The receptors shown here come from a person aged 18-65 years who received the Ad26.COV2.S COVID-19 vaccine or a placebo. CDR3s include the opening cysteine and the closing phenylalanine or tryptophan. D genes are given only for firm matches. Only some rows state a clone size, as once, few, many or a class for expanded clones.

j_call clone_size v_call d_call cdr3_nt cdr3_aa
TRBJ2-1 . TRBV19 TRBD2 TGTGCCAGTACCCCGACTAGCGTCTCCTACAATGAGCAGTTCTTC CASTPTSVSYNEQFF
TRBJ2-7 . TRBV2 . TGTGCCAGCAGAGGGGCCTCCTACGAGCAGTACTTC CASRGASYEQYF
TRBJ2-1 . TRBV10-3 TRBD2 TGTGCCATCAGTGACGGGACTAGCGGGGGGGCCTGGAATGAGCAGTTCTTC CAISDGTSGGAWNEQFF
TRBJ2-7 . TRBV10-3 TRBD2 TGTGCCACCGGGAGGGGGTCCAGCGGGAAGAGGGAGCAGTACTTC CATGRGSSGKREQYF
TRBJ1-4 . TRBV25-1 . TGTGCCAGCAGCACGGCTGGACGTGAAAAACTGTTTTTT CASSTAGREKLFF
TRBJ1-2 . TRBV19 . TGTGCCAGTAGCCCCTCCTATGGCTACACCTTC CASSPSYGYTF
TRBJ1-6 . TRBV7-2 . TGTGCCAGCAGCCGGGATTTACTATCACCCCTCCACTTT CASSRDLLSPLHF
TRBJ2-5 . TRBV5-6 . TGTGCCAGCAGCCCGTACCAAGAGACCCAGTACTTC CASSPYQETQYF
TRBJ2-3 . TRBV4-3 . TGCGCCAGCAGCCAGACTAGGACAGATACGCAGTATTTT CASSQTRTDTQYF
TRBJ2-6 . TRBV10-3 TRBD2 TGTGCCATCAGTGGTCGGGAGGGCCCTGGGGCCAACGTCCTGACTTTC CAISGREGPGANVLTF
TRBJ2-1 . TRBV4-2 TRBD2 TGTGCCAGCAGCCAAGATGGGGGACTAGCGGGGGGCCGGGGATACAATGAGCAGTTCTTC CASSQDGGLAGGRGYNEQFF
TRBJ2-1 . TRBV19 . TGTGCCAGTAGTATAGTTGGGGGGAGGAATGAGCAGTTCTTC CASSIVGGRNEQFF
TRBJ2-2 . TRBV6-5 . TGTGCCAGCAGACCGGGGTTGAACACCGGGGAGCTGTTTTTT CASRPGLNTGELFF
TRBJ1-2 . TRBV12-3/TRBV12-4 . TGTGCCAGCAGTTTTCGGCAGGGTCATGGCTACACCTTC CASSFRQGHGYTF
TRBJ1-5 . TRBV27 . TGTGCCAGCAGTTCGGACAGAGGAAACAATCAGCCCCAGCATTTT CASSSDRGNNQPQHF
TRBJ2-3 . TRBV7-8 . TGTGCCAGCAGCTTTACGGGCAGGTGGGGCACAGATACGCAGTATTTT CASSFTGRWGTDTQYF
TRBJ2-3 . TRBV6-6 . TGTGCCAGCAGACCCGAAGAGGATAGAGATACGCAGTATTTT CASRPEEDRDTQYF
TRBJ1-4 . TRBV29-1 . TGCAGCTCCTGGGAACAGGGATATGAAAAACTGTTTTTT CSSWEQGYEKLFF
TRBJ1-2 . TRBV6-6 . TGTGCCAGCAGTTCGTTTTATGAATTCGATGGCTACACCTTC CASSSFYEFDGYTF
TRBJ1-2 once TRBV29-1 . TGCAGCGTTTCCGACAGTCTTGGCTATGGCTACACCTTC CSVSDSLGYGYTF
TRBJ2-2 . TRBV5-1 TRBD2 TGCGCCAGCAGCTTCGGGACTACGCACACCGGGGAGCTGTTTTTT CASSFGTTHTGELFF
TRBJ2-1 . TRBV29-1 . TGCAGCGTTGAAGATCGGGGGACACAAAGGCCCGTCGAGTTCTTC CSVEDRGTQRPVEFF
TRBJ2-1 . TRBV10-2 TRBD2 TGCGCCAGCATACCGGGACTAGCGCAGTCCAGCTCCTACAATGAGCAGTTCTTC CASIPGLAQSSSYNEQFF
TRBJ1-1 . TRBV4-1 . TGCGCCAGCAGCCAGCAAGTAACGGCTGAAGCTTTCTTT CASSQQVTAEAFF
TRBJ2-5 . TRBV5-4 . TGTGCCAGCAGCTTGGACGCCTTCCAAGAGACCCAGTACTTC CASSLDAFQETQYF
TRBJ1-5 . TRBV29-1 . TGCAGCGTTGGAGGCAGTGCCAATCAGCCCCAGCATTTT CSVGGSANQPQHF